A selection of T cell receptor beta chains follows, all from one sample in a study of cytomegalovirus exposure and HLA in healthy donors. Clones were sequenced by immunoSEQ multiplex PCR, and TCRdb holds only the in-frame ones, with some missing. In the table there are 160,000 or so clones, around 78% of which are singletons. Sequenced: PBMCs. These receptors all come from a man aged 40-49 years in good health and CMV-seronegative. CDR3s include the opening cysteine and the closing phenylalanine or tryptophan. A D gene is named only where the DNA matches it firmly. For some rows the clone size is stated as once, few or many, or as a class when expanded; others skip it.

CASSYSGGYQPQHF TGTGCCAGCAGTTACTCAGGGGGTTATCAGCCCCAGCATTTT TRBJ1-5 . . TRBV6-6
CASSQFSGASSYNEQFF TGCGCCAGCAGCCAATTTAGCGGGGCGAGCTCCTACAATGAGCAGTTCTTC TRBJ2-1 TRBD2 . TRBV4-1
CASTLGDFITGELFF TGTGCCAGTACCTTAGGGGACTTTATCACCGGGGAGCTGTTTTTT TRBJ2-2 . . TRBV19
CASSLGAETEAFF TGTGCCAGCAGCTTAGGGGCGGAGACTGAAGCTTTCTTT TRBJ1-1 . . TRBV5-4
CASSGNSPEAFF TGTGCCAGCAGCGGAAACAGCCCTGAAGCTTTCTTT TRBJ1-1 . . TRBV9
CASSEPGQGQGETQYF TGTGCCAGCAGCGAGCCGGGACAGGGGCAGGGGGAGACCCAGTACTTC TRBJ2-5 TRBD1 . TRBV5-6
CSAGGQYEQYF TGCAGTGCTGGAGGACAGTACGAGCAGTACTTC TRBJ2-7 . . TRBV20-1
CSVDQGLGGNEQFF TGCAGCGTTGACCAGGGGTTGGGCGGCAATGAGCAGTTCTTC TRBJ2-1 . . TRBV29-1
CASSFRNSGREKLFF TGTGCCAGCAGTTTTCGTAACAGTGGTCGGGAAAAACTGTTTTTT TRBJ1-4 . . TRBV28
CASSPGAEYQETQYF TGTGCCAGCAGCCCTGGCGCGGAGTACCAAGAGACCCAGTACTTC TRBJ2-5 . once TRBV7-2
CASSPASRGTDTQYF TGTGCCAGCTCACCGGCATCTCGGGGCACAGATACGCAGTATTTT TRBJ2-3 . . TRBV18
CASSSGLAGNTGELFF TGTGCCAGCAGCTCTGGACTAGCGGGGAACACCGGGGAGCTGTTTTTT TRBJ2-2 TRBD2 . TRBV13
CASRRPTGGDKGYTF TGTGCCAGCAGACGCCCCACAGGGGGAGACAAAGGCTACACCTTC TRBJ1-2 TRBD1 once TRBV6-5
CASSLEGAGYEQYF TGTGCCAGCAGCTTGGAGGGGGCGGGTTACGAGCAGTACTTC TRBJ2-7 TRBD1 once TRBV5-4
CASSPTVQETQYF TGTGCCAGCTCACCAACAGTTCAAGAGACCCAGTACTTC TRBJ2-5 . . TRBV18
CACDTGTNEKLFF TGTGCCTGCGACACAGGGACTAATGAAAAACTGTTTTTT TRBJ1-4 . . TRBV30
CASSPRVGAATKNIQYF TGTGCCAGCAGCCCACGCGTGGGAGCGGCGACCAAAAACATTCAGTACTTC TRBJ2-4 . . TRBV7-8
CASSPIGDRDTGELFF TGTGCCAGCTCACCCATTGGGGACAGGGACACCGGGGAGCTGTTTTTT TRBJ2-2 TRBD1 . TRBV18
CASSLGTGANTEAFF TGCGCCAGCAGCCTGGGGACAGGAGCTAACACTGAAGCTTTCTTT TRBJ1-1 TRBD1 . TRBV5-1
CASSFPTGGGTDTQYF TGTGCCAGTAGTTTCCCGACAGGGGGGGGCACAGATACGCAGTATTTT TRBJ2-3 TRBD1 . TRBV19
CASSVDGGSYEQYF TGTGCCAGCAGCGTAGATGGCGGCTCCTACGAGCAGTACTTC TRBJ2-7 . few TRBV9
CASSEVKTPEQPQHF TGTGCCAGCAGTGAAGTCAAGACCCCGGAGCAGCCCCAGCATTTT TRBJ1-5 . few TRBV2
CASRSSDRVWNEQFF TGTGCCAGCAGATCGTCGGACAGGGTATGGAATGAGCAGTTCTTC TRBJ2-1 TRBD1 . TRBV6-1
CASSKEGTGREKLFF TGTGCCAGCAGCAAAGAAGGGACAGGTAGGGAAAAACTGTTTTTT TRBJ1-4 . . TRBV21-1
CASGVGLAGGGDTQYF TGTGCCAGCGGCGTAGGACTAGCGGGAGGAGGGGATACGCAGTATTTT TRBJ2-3 TRBD2 . TRBV9
CASSAFGDEKLFF TGTGCCAGCAGCGCGTTTGGAGATGAAAAACTGTTTTTT TRBJ1-4 . . TRBV11-2
CSAQVGGPQHF TGCAGTGCGCAGGTGGGAGGGCCCCAGCATTTT TRBJ1-5 . once TRBV20-1
CASSVADYLIPPFDEQFF TGTGCCAGCAGCGTAGCAGACTATCTCATCCCTCCTTTTGATGAGCAGTTCTTC TRBJ2-1 . . TRBV9
CASSLGTGAQPQHF TGTGCCAGCAGCTTGGGGACAGGGGCCCAGCCCCAGCATTTT TRBJ1-5 TRBD1 . TRBV5-6
CASSSPFTGKNIQYF TGTGCCAGCAGCTCACCTTTCACGGGCAAAAACATTCAGTACTTC TRBJ2-4 . . TRBV11-2
CASSPLASGSDTQYF TGTGCCAGCAGCCCCCTGGCTAGCGGGAGCGATACGCAGTATTTT TRBJ2-3 TRBD2 . TRBV7-2
CASSLVPVNYGYTF TGCGCCAGCAGCTTGGTGCCAGTCAACTATGGCTACACCTTC TRBJ1-2 . . TRBV5-1
CASSLRRSSYNEQFF TGTGCCAGCAGCCTGCGGAGGAGCTCCTACAATGAGCAGTTCTTC TRBJ2-1 . . TRBV4-2
CASRSGQGPHNEQFF TGTGCCAGTAGGAGTGGACAGGGCCCCCACAATGAGCAGTTCTTC TRBJ2-1 TRBD1 . TRBV19
CASSPIEGAGGAFF TGTGCCAGCAGCCCGATAGAAGGGGCGGGGGGAGCTTTCTTT TRBJ1-1 . . TRBV7-8
CASSFARGLTYEQYF TGTGCCAGCAGTTTTGCCCGCGGATTGACCTACGAGCAGTACTTC TRBJ2-7 . few TRBV28
CASKSEPQHF TGTGCCAGCAAATCAGAGCCCCAGCATTTT TRBJ1-5 . . TRBV21-1
CASSQSDRDQETQYF TGTGCCAGCAGCCAATCGGACAGGGACCAAGAGACCCAGTACTTC TRBJ2-5 TRBD1 . TRBV28
CASSLSTSGDYEQYF TGTGCCAGCAGTTTGTCGACTAGCGGTGACTACGAGCAGTACTTC TRBJ2-7 TRBD2 once TRBV28
CAISESPILTSYEQYF TGTGCCATCAGTGAGTCTCCGATACTAACTAGTTACGAGCAGTACTTC TRBJ2-7 . . TRBV10-3
CASSVAPTSGQETQYF TGTGCCAGCAGCGTAGCCCCCACTAGCGGCCAAGAGACCCAGTACTTC TRBJ2-5 TRBD2 . TRBV9
CASHLRSAATEAFF TGTGCCAGCCATCTTAGAAGCGCGGCCACTGAAGCTTTCTTT TRBJ1-1 . . TRBV2
CAVLLSYNEQFF TGTGCCGTACTACTATCCTACAATGAGCAGTTCTTC TRBJ2-1 . . TRBV19
CASRKTEVGTEAFF TGTGCCAGCAGGAAGACAGAGGTAGGGACTGAAGCTTTCTTT TRBJ1-1 . . TRBV27
CASSVGERVSTDTQYF TGTGCCAGCAGCGTAGGGGAGCGGGTCAGCACAGATACGCAGTATTTT TRBJ2-3 . . TRBV9
CASSLPPSGSEYEQYF TGTGCCAGCAGCCTCCCACCTAGCGGATCCGAGTACGAGCAGTACTTC TRBJ2-7 TRBD2 . TRBV7-3
CASSLGWFGTSGKNEQFF TGTGCCAGCAGCTTGGGTTGGTTCGGGACTAGCGGGAAAAATGAGCAGTTCTTC TRBJ2-1 TRBD2 . TRBV5-6
CASRGDSRISTPQHF TGTGCCAGCAGGGGGGACAGTAGGATCAGCACGCCCCAGCATTTT TRBJ1-5 TRBD1 . TRBV28
CASSGTGGRVDEQFF TGTGCCAGCAGTGGAACGGGAGGACGTGTCGATGAGCAGTTCTTC TRBJ2-1 TRBD2 . TRBV2
CSSSLAGGGPRPYGYTF TGTTCCAGCAGCTTAGCGGGAGGGGGTCCAAGGCCCTATGGCTACACCTTC TRBJ1-2 . . TRBV7-9
CASIQGAWGENEQFF TGTGCCAGCATCCAAGGGGCGTGGGGGGAAAATGAGCAGTTCTTC TRBJ2-1 . . TRBV2